This paragraph reports one T cell receptor (beta chain). Its antigen is still unknown. A multiplex PCR was run with 60 Vbeta primers and 13 Jbeta primers. The method was immunoSEQ multiplex PCR; TCRdb's version includes in-frame clones alone and lacks a portion of them. The table lists about 180,000 clones, less than 80% of them singletons. The data originate from a study of cytomegalovirus exposure and HLA in healthy donors. Study-wide results and limits: It was only CMV serostatus that was available as immune exposure information.

The source of this sequence is a man aged 18-30 years in good health and CMV-seronegative. The sequencing sample was made of PBMCs.

The chain's CDR3 is CASSLGRGRRNGNTIYF. As DNA, the CDR3 is TGCGCCAGCAGCTTGGGAAGGGGGCGCAGGAATGGAAACACCATATATTTT. The chain couples TRBV5-1 to TRBJ1-3; TRBD1 matches at 7 bases. Trimming cost V 0 bases and J 3 bases; bases outside gene matches: 9. CDR1 and CDR2 (germline): SGHRS, YFSETQ. The CDR3 totals 17 residues.